Listed below are T cell receptor beta chains from one sample, sequenced in a study of blood T cell repertoires in COVID-19. Profiling relied on immunoSEQ multiplex PCR, and the TCRdb table lists in-frame clones only, not all of them. The data contain under 40,000 clones, more than 75% of them singletons. Sequencing used peripheral blood. The receptors were sampled from a man between 45 and 60 years old with active or convalescent COVID-19. The CDR3 runs from the conserved cysteine through the conserved F or W. D genes are given only for firm matches. Some rows have no size entry. The others give once, few or many, or a class for an expanded clone.

length | V | D | size | CDR3
17 | TRBV4-1 | TRBD1 | - | CASSQPVRGTANTEAFF
14 | TRBV5-1 | - | - | CASSLAGHVNEQFF
14 | TRBV10-3 | - | - | CATKGPSSGAEAFF
14 | TRBV18 | TRBD2 | - | CASSPRRGTYEQYF
14 | TRBV25-1 | - | many | CASSEFGRATEAFF
15 | TRBV9 | - | - | CASSVGLTQYNEQFF
13 | TRBV5-4 | - | - | CASNRERNTEAFF
15 | TRBV11-3 | TRBD2 | - | CASSQLAGGTYEQFF
14 | TRBV11-2 | - | - | CASSLDEANYGYTF
15 | TRBV28 | - | - | CASSPHREGNTEAFF
15 | TRBV3-1/TRBV3-2 | - | - | CASSPLGATYNEQFF
15 | TRBV19 | TRBD1 | - | CASTRGQGTNQPQHF
15 | TRBV28 | TRBD1 | - | CASTPSGTGGSPLHF
15 | TRBV19 | - | - | CASSPSRGQYNEQFF
13 | TRBV6-5 | - | - | CASLGRSVETQYF
14 | TRBV6-5 | TRBD1 | - | CASSRQGITQPQHF
14 | TRBV19 | - | - | CASSTRLVSYEQYF
17 | TRBV24-1 | TRBD1 | once | CATSDPSDRGYNQPQHF
12 | TRBV11-3 | TRBD1 | - | CASSLEDREQFF
14 | TRBV30 | - | - | CAWSVLGPNTEAFF
14 | TRBV7-3 | - | - | CASSLNAGADTQYF
15 | TRBV18 | TRBD1 | once | CASSPTTGVGQPQHF
14 | TRBV2 | - | - | CASSVWERNTEAFF
13 | TRBV2 | TRBD1 | once | CASLQGAGTEAFF
14 | TRBV9 | - | - | CASSVGDIQETQYF
16 | TRBV7-2 | - | - | CASSLYGTHRPDTQYF
16 | TRBV7-9 | TRBD1 | - | CASSLDSQGAGSPLHF
13 | TRBV15 | - | - | CATSREDTRTLHF
15 | TRBV7-9 | - | once | CASSRRGANGGEQFF
15 | TRBV3-1/TRBV3-2 | - | - | CASSQDRGKGNTIYF
15 | TRBV28 | - | - | CASSSSVWLAGELFF
13 | TRBV12-3/TRBV12-4 | TRBD2 | - | CASSLNGGETQYF
14 | TRBV18 | - | - | CASSPLGQSYEQYF
15 | TRBV3-1/TRBV3-2 | TRBD1 | - | CASSYGQGMAYGYTF
12 | TRBV28 | - | once | CASAPPGRGYTF
13 | TRBV12-3/TRBV12-4 | TRBD1 | - | CASSSNTGDEQFF
15 | TRBV19 | TRBD2 | - | CASSPRGGPSGEQFF
13 | TRBV5-1 | TRBD2 | - | CASSSGGGETQYF
13 | TRBV12-3/TRBV12-4 | - | - | CASSSLGEETQYF
13 | TRBV29-1 | TRBD2 | once | CSGLAEGSYEQYF
12 | TRBV28 | - | - | CASTGTYTEAFF
13 | TRBV11-3 | - | - | CASSSGGPNEQFF
14 | TRBV9 | TRBD1 | - | CASSDGQGSGGYTF
15 | TRBV5-4 | TRBD2 | - | CASSSPGLGTDTQYF
14 | TRBV7-9 | TRBD1 | - | CASSRGTGNQPQHF
10 | TRBV20-1 | - | - | CSTVRSEAFF
13 | TRBV12-3/TRBV12-4 | TRBD1 | - | CASSPGTGGEAFF
15 | TRBV10-3 | - | once | CAISESRTANYGYTF